This T cell receptor beta chain was identified in a study of blood T cell repertoires in COVID-19. Study background: Italy, Spain and the United States were the sources of the convalescent and acute COVID-19 samples.

In the original workflow: Reference gene primers were amplified, and this amplification served to estimate nucleated cell counts. TCRdb keeps only in-frame clones here, not all; method: immunoSEQ multiplex PCR. That table furnishes V, J and clone size, whereas the DNA furnished D and trimming. This sample has under 200,000 clones, with around 90% found just once. This CDR3 region has 14 residues. CDR1 and CDR2 (germline): MNHEY, SVGAGI. V lost 5 bases and J 5 bases, leaving 16 bases between the germline ends. The rearrangement joins TRBV6-5 to TRBJ2-7; D uncertain. The receptor's source is a man in his forties with active or convalescent COVID-19. The sequencing sample was made of peripheral blood. CDR3 residues: CASSLTKMADEQYF. CDR3 DNA: TGTGCCAGCAGTCTAACCAAGATGGCGGACGAGCAGTACTTC.